This TCR beta chain was found in a study of early T cells in non-severe SARS-CoV-2 infection. In the case of this clonotype: Its antigen is not known.

Findings and caveats of the study: Anti-spike CD8 specificities were favored by VDJdb matching, whose results missed private and CD4 specificities.

TCRdb processed the 5' RACE reads anew with MiXCR; each CDR3 protein has one entry. The sample gives about 28,000 distinct CDR3 sequences, 3.5% to 5.5% of which show up once; approximately 5.3% is in the top ten. Between the trimmed V and J ends, which lost 7 bases and 2 bases, there was a span of 23 bases. Germline values: CDR1 MNHEY, CDR2 SVGAGI. The CDR3 is 17 amino acids. Source: whole blood, taken at baseline. The chain combines TRBV6-5 with TRBJ1-2; D possibly corresponds to TRBD1 (5 bases). This TCR was recovered from an adult who was a healthcare worker with PCR-confirmed SARS-CoV-2 infection or an uninfected control (not recorded which). CDR3 DNA sequence: TGTGCCAGCACTACGGGTCTTTTTGACAGACTGAACTATGGCTACACCTTC. This translates into CASTTGLFDRLNYGYTF.